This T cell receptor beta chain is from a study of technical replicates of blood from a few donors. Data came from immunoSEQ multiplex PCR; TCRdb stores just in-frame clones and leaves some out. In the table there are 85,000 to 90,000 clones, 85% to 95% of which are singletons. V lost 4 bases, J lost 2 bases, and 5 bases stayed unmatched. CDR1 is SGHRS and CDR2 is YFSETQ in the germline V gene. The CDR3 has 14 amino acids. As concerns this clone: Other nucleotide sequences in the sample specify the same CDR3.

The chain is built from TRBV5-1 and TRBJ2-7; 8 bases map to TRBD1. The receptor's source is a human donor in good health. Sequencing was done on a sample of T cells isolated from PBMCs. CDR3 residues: CASSLGTGTYEQYF. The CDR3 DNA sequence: TGCGCCAGCAGCCTAGGGACAGGCACCTACGAGCAGTACTTC. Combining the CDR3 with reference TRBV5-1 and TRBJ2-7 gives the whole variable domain KAGVTQTPRYLIKTRGQQVTLSCSPISGHRSVSWYQQTPGQGLQFLFEYFSETQRNKGNFPGRFSGRQFSNSRSEMNVSTLELGDSALYLCASSLGTGTYEQYFGPGTRLTVT.